One sample yielded the 26 T cell receptor beta chains listed below, sequenced in a study of blood T cells in healthy people across ages. The use of a sample-barcoded 5' primer and a J-beta primer mix characterized a second PCR of about 7 to 12 cycles. TCRdb used MiXCR to reprocess the 5' RACE reads, holding one entry per CDR3 protein. Of some 900,000 distinct CDR3 sequences listed, roughly 43% are singletons. Sequenced sample: blood. The receptors stem from a man aged 25 to 40 in good health.

The genes are TRBV20-1 and TRBJ2-5; 8 nucleotides align to TRBD2. The CDR3 loop spans 16 amino acids. Per germline, CDR1 DFQATT and CDR2 SNEGSKA (reference sequence). Trimming at V came to 0 bases and at J to 5 bases, leaving 11 bases not matched to a gene. DNA of the CDR3: TGCAGTGCTAGAGATCCTAGTGCGGGGGGTCGGGAGACCCAGTACTTC. Translation: CSARDPSAGGRETQYF.

This clonotype has a handful of counts. The chain employs TRBV5-1 and TRBJ2-1; 9 nucleotides align to TRBD2. Germline V gives CDR1 SGHRS, CDR2 YFSETQ. The V and J ends lost 0 bases and 5 bases, in that order; junction bases with no gene match: 3. This CDR3 has 15 residues. The CDR3 sequence is CASSLVPSGDNEQFF. The CDR3, as DNA: TGCGCCAGCAGCTTGGTACCTAGCGGGGACAATGAGCAGTTCTTC.

CDR3 DNA sequence: TGTGCCAGCAGCTTAGAACCTGGGGCCTCCTACGAGCAGTACTTC. This translates into CASSLEPGASYEQYF. The chain couples TRBV7-9 to TRBJ2-7, with TRBD1 as a possible D gene (5 bases). Per the germline V gene, CDR1 is SEHNR and CDR2 is FQNEAQ (reference sequence). Trimming pared 1 base from V and 0 bases from J, leaving 10 bases between. CDR3 length: 15 residues.

A remark on this clonotype: An end of the junction does not agree with germline; a read error may underlie this. This chain joins TRBV5-1 and TRBJ2-6, with unresolved D. The CDR3 sequence is 15 residues long. CDR1 is SGHRS and CDR2 is YFSETQ in the germline V gene. This CDR3 reads CASSLGSSAANVLTF. DNA of the CDR3: TGCGCCAGCAGCTTGGGATCCTCTGCGGCCAACGTCCTGACTTTC.

The chain recombines TRBV2 with TRBJ2-1; 10 nucleotides match TRBD2. Germline trimming cut 6 bases from V and 7 bases from J; bases unmatched to any gene: 0. This CDR3 is built from 12 residues. In germline, CDR1 is SNHLY, CDR2 FYNNEI. The CDR3 spells CASRLAGNEQFF. CDR3 DNA: TGTGCCAGCAGACTAGCGGGGAATGAGCAGTTCTTC.

The rearrangement links TRBV9 to TRBJ2-3; 7 bases map to TRBD2. Losses at the gene ends were 7 bases for V and 4 bases for J; bases not matched to a gene: 6. The germline V gene has CDR1 SGDLS and CDR2 YYNGEE. The CDR3 is 13 amino acids. The CDR3 sequence: CASARTSADTQYF. In nucleotides, the CDR3 is TGTGCCAGCGCGAGAACTAGCGCAGATACGCAGTATTTT.

The chain has TRBV14 and TRBJ2-1; D is unresolved. Matching the DNA end better, TRBJ2-7 makes the J call doubtful. From germline, CDR1 is SGHDN and CDR2 FVKESK. The CDR3 is made up of 15 amino acids. The CDR3 protein is CASSQVHFSYNEQYF. CDR3 coding DNA: TGTGCCAGCAGCCAAGTCCACTTCTCCTACAATGAGCAGTACTTC.

The chain recombines TRBV27 with TRBJ2-3; D may match TRBD1 or TRBD2 (6 bases each). V was clipped by 6 bases and J by 3 bases, with 13 bases between them. The germline V gene encodes CDR1 MNHEY and CDR2 SMNVEV (reference sequence). The CDR3 extends over 14 amino acids. CDR3 DNA sequence: TGTGCCAGCAGCACTTGGGGGGCGACAGATACGCAGTATTTT. Its translation is CASSTWGATDTQYF.

This clonotype was picked up a small number of times. The gene calls are TRBV29-1 and TRBJ2-7; 9 bases are a match to TRBD1. CDR3 size: 14 residues. The junction had 13 bases not matched to a gene; V was cut back by 7 bases and J by 6 bases. Germline V gene data show CDR1 as SQVTM and CDR2 as ANQGSEA. The CDR3 protein is CSANGQGTIAEQYF. The CDR3 DNA sequence: TGCAGCGCCAACGGACAGGGGACCATAGCCGAGCAGTACTTC.

V is TRBV4-1 and J is TRBJ1-2, with D possibly matching TRBD1 (6 bases). This CDR3 spans 15 amino acids. V shed 1 base and J shed 3 bases, with 12 bases lying between them. CDR1 is MGHRA, CDR2 YSYEKL, per germline. CDR3 protein: CASSQGRQVYYGYTF. CDR3 DNA sequence: TGCGCCAGCAGCCAAGGTCGACAGGTGTACTATGGCTACACCTTC.

The rearrangement uses TRBV6-5 and TRBJ2-7, with D perhaps TRBD1 (5 bases). CDR1 and CDR2 (germline): MNHEY, SVGAGI. Trimming shortened V by 8 bases and J by 4 bases, and 21 bases separated the two germline ends. This CDR3 region has 15 residues. For the CDR3, the DNA is TGTGCCAGCTCCCCAAAGGGGCAGGGTATTTACGAGCAGTACTTC. Its translation: CASSPKGQGIYEQYF.

The sample holds a few counts of this clonotype. The CDR3 spells CSALVGREKAQYF. The CDR3, as DNA: TGCAGTGCCCTGGTGGGCAGGGAGAAGGCCCAGTACTTC. The genes are TRBV20-1 and TRBJ2-5; TRBD1 or TRBD2 may be the D gene (5 bases each). V was shortened by 6 bases and J by 9 bases, with 20 bases between the two germline ends. Germline V gene lookup returns CDR1 DFQATT and CDR2 SNEGSKA (reference sequence). The CDR3 has 13 residues.

The V and J genes are TRBV5-1 and TRBJ2-7, with D perhaps TRBD1 or TRBD2 (5 bases each). The CDR3 runs to 17 residues. The V end was cut by 4 bases, the J end by 0 bases, with 20 bases between. Germline CDR1 SGHRS, CDR2 YFSETQ. CDR3 amino acids: CASSRELGREGSYEQYF. CDR3 coding DNA: TGCGCCAGCAGCCGGGAACTGGGGCGAGAGGGCTCCTACGAGCAGTACTTC.

The chain employs TRBV11-2 and TRBJ2-1; D gene uncertain. The CDR3 runs 12 residues. The V and J ends lost 5 bases and 7 bases respectively, with 9 bases between them. The germline V gene encodes CDR1 SGHAT and CDR2 FQNNGV. The CDR3 sequence: CASSLYPNEQFF. Here the CDR3 DNA reads TGTGCCAGCAGCCTCTACCCGAATGAGCAGTTCTTC.

V is TRBV10-3 and J is TRBJ2-1; tentatively, D is TRBD2 (5 bases). The CDR3 length is 15 residues. Per the germline V gene, CDR1 is ENHRY and CDR2 is SYGVKD. V was cut by 7 bases and J by 6 bases, with 19 bases left in between. In DNA, the CDR3 is TGTGCCATCACCCCAGTTGAGCTAGCCCTCAATGAGCAGTTCTTC. Its translation is CAITPVELALNEQFF.

Notes on this clonotype: This may be a read error, as it is one base from a much larger clone. The DNA of the CDR3 is TGTGCCAGCAGCGCTCGACTAGCCAACTACAATGAGCAGTACTTC. Protein sequence: CASSARLANYNEQYF. The genes are TRBV9 and TRBJ2-7; 7 bases fit TRBD2. From germline, CDR1 is SGDLS and CDR2 YYNGEE. The CDR3 totals 15 residues. The junction had 13 bases not matched to a gene; V was cut back by 3 bases and J by 7 bases.

The CDR3 nucleotides are TGTGCCAGCAGTGAGGCCTACTACGAGCAGTACTTC. Its translation: CASSEAYYEQYF. This chain joins TRBV6-1 and TRBJ2-7; D remains unclear. Germline V gene data show CDR1 as MNHNS and CDR2 as SASEGT. The CDR3 is 12 residues long. The ends were cut back, 3 bases at V and 3 bases at J, with 6 bases in the middle.

The CDR3 loop reads CASSTFAGGYSYEQYF. The CDR3 nucleotides are TGTGCCAGCAGTACCTTCGCTGGGGGATACTCCTACGAGCAGTACTTC. This chain links TRBV6-5 with TRBJ2-4; either TRBD1 or TRBD2 may supply D (5 bases each). The better agreement between TRBJ2-7 and the DNA end casts doubt on the J call. The CDR3 is 16 residues long. In germline, CDR1 is MNHEY, CDR2 SVGAGI.

V is TRBV4-1 and J is TRBJ2-3; 9 positions match TRBD2. V gave up 4 bases and J gave up 3 bases; unmatched junction bases: 8. The CDR3 covers 16 residues. The germline gives CDR1 MGHRA, CDR2 YSYEKL. The CDR3 region is CASSPRGGPGTDTQYF. The CDR3 nucleotides read TGCGCCAGCAGCCCGCGGGGGGGGCCTGGTACAGATACGCAGTATTTT.

This chain connects TRBV12-3 or TRBV12-4 to TRBJ2-3; TRBD2 agrees at 14 bases. The trim removed 8 bases at V and 3 bases at J, leaving 16 bases unmatched. The CDR3 runs 19 residues. CDR3 in amino acids: CASGRLAGGPGLRTDTQYF. The CDR3, as DNA: TGTGCCAGCGGCAGACTAGCGGGGGGGCCGGGGTTGAGGACAGATACGCAGTATTTT.

Only a few counts were recorded for this clonotype. The chain couples TRBV29-1 to TRBJ2-7, with D perhaps assigned TRBD1 or TRBD2 (5 bases each). The CDR3 contains 13 residues. CDR1 is SQVTM and CDR2 is ANQGSEA in the germline V gene. Trimming took off 7 bases at V and 0 bases at J, with 13 bases between the two ends. CDR3 nucleotides: TGCAGCGCTGGTAAGGGGAGCTCCTACGAGCAGTACTTC. Its translation: CSAGKGSSYEQYF.

The chain recombines TRBV9 with TRBJ2-3, with TRBD1 matching 7 bases. CDR1 and CDR2 (germline): SGDLS, YYNGEE. There are 16 residues in the CDR3. The V segment lost 0 bases and the J segment 5 bases; nucleotides outside the gene matches: 9. The CDR3 DNA sequence: TGTGCCAGCAGCGTAGCGGGACAGAACTCTCAAGATACGCAGTATTTT. It yields the protein CASSVAGQNSQDTQYF.

CDR3 residues: CASRALYGGGAGTDTQYF. As DNA, the CDR3 is TGTGCCAGCAGGGCCCTGTATGGCGGGGGGGCAGGTACAGATACGCAGTATTTT. The chain uses TRBV12-3 or TRBV12-4 and TRBJ2-3, with TRBD2 matching over 9 bases. J was trimmed by 3 bases and V by 6 bases; bases with no gene match: 16. The CDR3 consists of 18 residues.

The CDR3 sequence: CASSLGPSGGGMGTQYF. The CDR3 DNA sequence: TGTGCCAGCAGCTTAGGACCTAGCGGGGGGGGCATGGGTACGCAGTATTTT. The rearrangement links TRBV7-2 to TRBJ2-3; 12 bases are a match to TRBD2. Germline-derived CDR1 and CDR2 are SGHTA and FQGNSA. This CDR3 is built from 17 residues. V trimming: 1 base; J trimming: 8 bases; junction bases outside the gene matches: 10.

This clonotype was observed a handful of times. The chain employs TRBV6-1 and TRBJ2-1; the D gene is possibly TRBD1 (6 bases). Germline V gene sequence: CDR1 MNHNS, CDR2 SASEGT. V was cut by 4 bases and J by 0 bases, with 16 bases left in between. The CDR3 contains 17 residues. The CDR3 loop is CASSGWTDPNSYNEQFF. The CDR3 nucleotides read TGTGCCAGCAGTGGTTGGACAGATCCGAACTCCTACAATGAGCAGTTCTTC.

The V and J genes are TRBV27 and TRBJ2-5; tentatively, D is TRBD2 (6 bases). Germline V gene lookup returns CDR1 MNHEY and CDR2 SMNVEV (reference sequence). V shed 5 bases and J shed 9 bases, with 16 bases lying between them. The CDR3 consists of 13 residues. The CDR3 DNA reads TGTGCCAGCAGTCGAGGAGGGTCGGTGGCCCAGTACTTC. Amino acids: CASSRGGSVAQYF.